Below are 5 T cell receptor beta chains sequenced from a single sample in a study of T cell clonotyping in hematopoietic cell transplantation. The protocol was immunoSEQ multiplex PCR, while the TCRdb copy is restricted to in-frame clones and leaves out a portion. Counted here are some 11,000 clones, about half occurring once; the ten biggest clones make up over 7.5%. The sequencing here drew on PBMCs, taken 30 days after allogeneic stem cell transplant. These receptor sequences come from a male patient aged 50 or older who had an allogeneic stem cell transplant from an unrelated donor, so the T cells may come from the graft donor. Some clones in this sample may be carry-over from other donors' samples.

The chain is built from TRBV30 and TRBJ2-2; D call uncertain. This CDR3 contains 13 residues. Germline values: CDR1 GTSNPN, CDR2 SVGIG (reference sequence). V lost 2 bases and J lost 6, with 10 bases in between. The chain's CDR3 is CAWSLYGPGELFF. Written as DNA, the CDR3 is TGTGCCTGGAGTCTTTACGGCCCCGGGGAGCTGTTTTTT.

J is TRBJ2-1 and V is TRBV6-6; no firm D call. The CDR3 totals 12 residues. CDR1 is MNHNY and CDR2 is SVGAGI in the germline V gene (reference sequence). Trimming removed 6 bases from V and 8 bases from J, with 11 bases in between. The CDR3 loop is CASSPGWDEQFF. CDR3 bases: TGTGCCAGCAGCCCAGGATGGGATGAGCAGTTCTTC.

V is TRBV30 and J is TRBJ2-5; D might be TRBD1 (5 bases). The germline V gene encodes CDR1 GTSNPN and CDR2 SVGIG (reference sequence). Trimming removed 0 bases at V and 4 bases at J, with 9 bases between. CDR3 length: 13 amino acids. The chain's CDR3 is CAWSVWGGETQYF. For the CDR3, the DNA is TGTGCCTGGAGTGTATGGGGCGGAGAGACCCAGTACTTC.

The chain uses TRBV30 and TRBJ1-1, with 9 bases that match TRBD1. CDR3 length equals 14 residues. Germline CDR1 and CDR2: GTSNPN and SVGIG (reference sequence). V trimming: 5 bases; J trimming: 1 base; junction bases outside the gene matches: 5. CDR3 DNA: TGTGCCTGGTTCGACAGGGGGGGGAACACTGAAGCTTTCTTT. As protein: CAWFDRGGNTEAFF.

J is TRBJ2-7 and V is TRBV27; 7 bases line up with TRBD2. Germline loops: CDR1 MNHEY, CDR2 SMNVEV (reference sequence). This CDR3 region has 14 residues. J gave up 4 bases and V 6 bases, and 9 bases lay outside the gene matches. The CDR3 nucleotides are TGTGCCAGCAGCCCCGCGGGAGCGGGATACGAGCAGTACTTC. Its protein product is CASSPAGAGYEQYF.